These T cell receptor beta chains were read from a single sample in a study of T cell responses to AZD1222 COVID-19 vaccine. Using immunoSEQ multiplex PCR, the repertoire was profiled, and TCRdb retains in-frame clones only, with some absent. The sample has some 90,000 clones; approximately 86% are singletons. Sequencing was performed on peripheral blood, taken on day 0 of AZD1222 vaccination. These receptors were obtained from an adult in good health. The CDR3 runs from the conserved cysteine through the conserved F or W. D genes are given only for firm matches. Clone size is given for some rows only: seen once, a few or many times, or a class if the clone is expanded.

j_gene: TRBJ1-1; d_gene: NA; v_gene: TRBV11-3; abundance: NA; CDR3aa: CASSLVGGSEAFF; CDR3nt: TGTGCCAGCAGCTTAGTGGGGGGATCTGAAGCTTTCTTT
j_gene: TRBJ2-3; d_gene: NA; v_gene: TRBV19; abundance: NA; CDR3aa: CASSIDHAGTSTDTQYF; CDR3nt: TGTGCCAGTAGTATAGATCATGCGGGCACTAGCACAGATACGCAGTATTTT
j_gene: TRBJ2-4; d_gene: TRBD2; v_gene: TRBV19; abundance: NA; CDR3aa: CASTLSASGSAKNIQYF; CDR3nt: TGTGCCAGTACCCTCTCGGCGAGCGGGAGTGCCAAAAACATTCAGTACTTC
j_gene: TRBJ1-4; d_gene: TRBD1; v_gene: TRBV28; abundance: NA; CDR3aa: CASSLVTGGDEKLFF; CDR3nt: TGTGCCAGCAGTTTGGTTACAGGGGGGGATGAAAAACTGTTTTTT
j_gene: TRBJ2-1; d_gene: TRBD2; v_gene: TRBV2; abundance: few; CDR3aa: CASSRGRSYNEQFF; CDR3nt: TGTGCCAGCAGTCGCGGGAGGTCCTACAATGAGCAGTTCTTC
j_gene: TRBJ2-5; d_gene: NA; v_gene: TRBV29-1; abundance: NA; CDR3aa: CSVVGVGGETQYF; CDR3nt: TGCAGCGTTGTTGGGGTGGGTGGAGAGACCCAGTACTTC
j_gene: TRBJ2-7; d_gene: TRBD2; v_gene: TRBV5-1; abundance: NA; CDR3aa: CASSLFIGTRGLSSYEQYF; CDR3nt: TGCGCCAGCAGCTTATTTATTGGGACTAGAGGACTCAGCTCCTACGAGCAGTACTTC
j_gene: TRBJ1-2; d_gene: TRBD1; v_gene: TRBV27; abundance: NA; CDR3aa: CASSWGQGSGYTF; CDR3nt: TGTGCCAGCAGTTGGGGACAGGGATCTGGCTACACCTTC
j_gene: TRBJ2-1; d_gene: TRBD1; v_gene: TRBV7-6; abundance: NA; CDR3aa: CASSLAQINRGNEQFF; CDR3nt: TGTGCCAGCAGCTTAGCGCAGATTAACAGGGGGAATGAGCAGTTCTTC
j_gene: TRBJ1-4; d_gene: NA; v_gene: TRBV10-3; abundance: NA; CDR3aa: CAIRSGTEHEKLFF; CDR3nt: TGTGCCATCAGATCCGGGACGGAGCATGAAAAACTGTTTTTT
j_gene: TRBJ1-1; d_gene: NA; v_gene: TRBV19; abundance: NA; CDR3aa: CASPKGRLRERGTEAFF; CDR3nt: TGTGCCAGCCCAAAGGGGCGACTCAGGGAAAGGGGAACTGAAGCTTTCTTT
j_gene: TRBJ2-7; d_gene: NA; v_gene: TRBV7-8; abundance: NA; CDR3aa: CASSGRTPYEQYF; CDR3nt: TGTGCCAGCAGCGGCAGGACTCCCTACGAGCAGTACTTC
j_gene: TRBJ2-7; d_gene: NA; v_gene: TRBV27; abundance: NA; CDR3aa: CASSLERGWNEQYF; CDR3nt: TGTGCCAGCAGTTTAGAAAGGGGATGGAACGAGCAGTACTTC
j_gene: TRBJ1-2; d_gene: TRBD1; v_gene: TRBV25-1; abundance: NA; CDR3aa: CASRGNVPSRQGFYGYTF; CDR3nt: TGTGCCAGCAGGGGGAACGTACCCTCGAGACAGGGATTTTATGGCTACACCTTC
j_gene: TRBJ2-1; d_gene: TRBD2; v_gene: TRBV18; abundance: NA; CDR3aa: CASSPDPGLAIDNEQFF; CDR3nt: TGTGCCAGCTCACCTGACCCGGGACTAGCGATAGACAATGAGCAGTTCTTC
j_gene: TRBJ2-7; d_gene: TRBD1; v_gene: TRBV29-1; abundance: once; CDR3aa: CSVEPTGKVQYF; CDR3nt: TGCAGCGTTGAACCGACAGGGAAGGTGCAGTACTTC
j_gene: TRBJ1-5; d_gene: NA; v_gene: TRBV6-6; abundance: NA; CDR3aa: CASSYREDQPQHF; CDR3nt: TGTGCCAGCAGTTACAGGGAGGACCAGCCCCAGCATTTT
j_gene: TRBJ1-4; d_gene: TRBD1; v_gene: TRBV28; abundance: NA; CDR3aa: CASGDPRGLANEKLFF; CDR3nt: TGTGCCAGCGGTGACCCCAGGGGGTTAGCTAATGAAAAACTGTTTTTT
j_gene: TRBJ2-1; d_gene: NA; v_gene: TRBV12-3/TRBV12-4; abundance: NA; CDR3aa: CASSLDSNEQFF; CDR3nt: TGTGCCAGCAGTTTGGACAGCAATGAGCAGTTCTTC
j_gene: TRBJ1-4; d_gene: NA; v_gene: TRBV2; abundance: NA; CDR3aa: CASRGRGGIFEKLFF; CDR3nt: TGTGCCAGCAGAGGCCGGGGAGGAATTTTTGAAAAACTGTTTTTT
j_gene: TRBJ1-3; d_gene: NA; v_gene: TRBV11-1; abundance: once; CDR3aa: CASGPGYSGNTIYF; CDR3nt: TGTGCCAGCGGACCGGGATACTCTGGAAACACCATATATTTT
j_gene: TRBJ2-1; d_gene: NA; v_gene: TRBV29-1; abundance: NA; CDR3aa: CSVMSSSSDEQFF; CDR3nt: TGCAGCGTAATGTCGTCTAGCAGCGATGAGCAGTTCTTC
j_gene: TRBJ1-2; d_gene: NA; v_gene: TRBV2; abundance: NA; CDR3aa: CASSEYSYGYTF; CDR3nt: TGTGCCAGCAGTGAATACAGCTATGGCTACACCTTC
j_gene: TRBJ1-3; d_gene: NA; v_gene: TRBV5-4; abundance: once; CDR3aa: CASSLGAGFAGNTIYF; CDR3nt: TGTGCCAGCAGCTTGGGGGCAGGGTTCGCTGGAAACACCATATATTTT
j_gene: TRBJ1-5; d_gene: TRBD1; v_gene: TRBV4-2; abundance: NA; CDR3aa: CASSPHGTGADNQPQHF; CDR3nt: TGTGCCAGCAGCCCCCATGGGACAGGGGCAGACAATCAGCCCCAGCATTTT
j_gene: TRBJ2-7; d_gene: NA; v_gene: TRBV3-1/TRBV3-2; abundance: NA; CDR3aa: CASSHPGILGGVHEQYF; CDR3nt: TGTGCCAGCAGCCATCCCGGGATACTCGGCGGGGTCCACGAGCAGTACTTC
j_gene: TRBJ1-5; d_gene: TRBD1; v_gene: TRBV19; abundance: NA; CDR3aa: CASSIPDRGIKPQHF; CDR3nt: TGTGCCAGTAGTATCCCGGACAGGGGGATTAAGCCCCAGCATTTT
j_gene: TRBJ1-3; d_gene: NA; v_gene: TRBV11-3; abundance: NA; CDR3aa: CASSFVTAGNTIYF; CDR3nt: TGTGCCAGCAGCTTTGTGACAGCTGGAAACACCATATATTTT
j_gene: TRBJ1-6; d_gene: NA; v_gene: TRBV4-2; abundance: NA; CDR3aa: CASSQPTGGQGHHNSPLHF; CDR3nt: TGTGCCAGCAGCCAGCCAACCGGGGGGCAGGGCCATCATAATTCACCCCTCCACTTT
j_gene: TRBJ2-2; d_gene: NA; v_gene: TRBV12-3/TRBV12-4; abundance: NA; CDR3aa: CASSFRRAGELFF; CDR3nt: TGTGCCAGCAGTTTCCGACGGGCCGGGGAGCTGTTTTTT
j_gene: TRBJ2-7; d_gene: NA; v_gene: TRBV27; abundance: NA; CDR3aa: CASSNGPTYEQYF; CDR3nt: TGTGCCAGCAGTAATGGCCCCACCTACGAGCAGTACTTC
j_gene: TRBJ2-3; d_gene: NA; v_gene: TRBV2; abundance: few; CDR3aa: CASSERDTQYF; CDR3nt: TGTGCCAGCAGTGAAAGGGATACGCAGTATTTT
j_gene: TRBJ1-2; d_gene: TRBD1; v_gene: TRBV25-1; abundance: NA; CDR3aa: CASSSPDRVGGYTF; CDR3nt: TGTGCCAGCAGTTCCCCGGACAGGGTCGGAGGCTACACCTTC
j_gene: TRBJ1-5; d_gene: NA; v_gene: TRBV4-2; abundance: NA; CDR3aa: CASSQDRGRDNQPQHF; CDR3nt: TGTGCCAGCAGCCAAGATCGAGGCCGAGACAATCAGCCCCAGCATTTT
j_gene: TRBJ2-7; d_gene: TRBD1; v_gene: TRBV11-1; abundance: NA; CDR3aa: CASRRTGTGSYEQYF; CDR3nt: TGTGCCAGCAGACGGACCGGGACAGGGAGCTACGAGCAGTACTTC
j_gene: TRBJ2-2; d_gene: NA; v_gene: TRBV7-9; abundance: NA; CDR3aa: CASSFSGGSGSGELFF; CDR3nt: TGTGCCAGCAGCTTCTCCGGTGGTAGCGGCTCCGGGGAGCTGTTTTTT
j_gene: TRBJ2-7; d_gene: TRBD1; v_gene: TRBV27; abundance: NA; CDR3aa: CASSPRQGARTEQYF; CDR3nt: TGTGCCAGCAGTCCTAGACAGGGGGCGCGTACCGAGCAGTACTTC
j_gene: TRBJ2-1; d_gene: TRBD2; v_gene: TRBV10-1; abundance: NA; CDR3aa: CASSMGLAGVDEQFF; CDR3nt: TGCGCCAGCAGCATGGGACTAGCGGGAGTAGATGAGCAGTTCTTC
j_gene: TRBJ1-3; d_gene: NA; v_gene: TRBV5-4; abundance: NA; CDR3aa: CASSLAGIGNTIYF; CDR3nt: TGTGCCAGCAGCTTGGCGGGGATAGGAAACACCATATATTTT
j_gene: TRBJ2-5; d_gene: TRBD1; v_gene: TRBV28; abundance: NA; CDR3aa: CASSSETGVGETQYF; CDR3nt: TGTGCCAGCAGTTCCGAGACAGGGGTTGGGGAGACCCAGTACTTC
j_gene: TRBJ2-7; d_gene: NA; v_gene: TRBV2; abundance: NA; CDR3aa: CASGGSGYEQYF; CDR3nt: TGTGCCAGCGGGGGGAGTGGTTACGAGCAGTACTTC
j_gene: TRBJ2-2; d_gene: TRBD2; v_gene: TRBV4-3; abundance: NA; CDR3aa: CASSQERTSRRELFF; CDR3nt: TGCGCCAGCAGCCAAGAAAGGACTAGCAGAAGGGAGCTGTTTTTT
j_gene: TRBJ1-1; d_gene: NA; v_gene: TRBV27; abundance: NA; CDR3aa: CASSLWAAMNTEAFF; CDR3nt: TGTGCCAGCAGTTTATGGGCAGCTATGAACACTGAAGCTTTCTTT
j_gene: TRBJ2-7; d_gene: NA; v_gene: TRBV30; abundance: NA; CDR3aa: CAADIGYEQYF; CDR3nt: TGTGCTGCGGACATTGGCTACGAGCAGTACTTC
j_gene: TRBJ2-1; d_gene: NA; v_gene: TRBV28; abundance: NA; CDR3aa: CASHWGALSGYNEQFF; CDR3nt: TGTGCCAGCCATTGGGGGGCGCTTTCGGGTTACAATGAGCAGTTCTTC
j_gene: TRBJ2-3; d_gene: TRBD2; v_gene: TRBV19; abundance: NA; CDR3aa: CASSDSGRPTDTQYF; CDR3nt: TGTGCCAGTTCAGATAGCGGGAGGCCCACAGATACGCAGTATTTT
j_gene: TRBJ1-1; d_gene: NA; v_gene: TRBV2; abundance: NA; CDR3aa: CASSTRQVNTEAFF; CDR3nt: TGTGCCAGCAGTACCCGACAGGTAAACACTGAAGCTTTCTTT
j_gene: TRBJ1-2; d_gene: NA; v_gene: TRBV9; abundance: NA; CDR3aa: CASSQREVGGPNYGYTF; CDR3nt: TGTGCCAGCAGCCAACGTGAAGTGGGGGGCCCTAACTATGGCTACACCTTC